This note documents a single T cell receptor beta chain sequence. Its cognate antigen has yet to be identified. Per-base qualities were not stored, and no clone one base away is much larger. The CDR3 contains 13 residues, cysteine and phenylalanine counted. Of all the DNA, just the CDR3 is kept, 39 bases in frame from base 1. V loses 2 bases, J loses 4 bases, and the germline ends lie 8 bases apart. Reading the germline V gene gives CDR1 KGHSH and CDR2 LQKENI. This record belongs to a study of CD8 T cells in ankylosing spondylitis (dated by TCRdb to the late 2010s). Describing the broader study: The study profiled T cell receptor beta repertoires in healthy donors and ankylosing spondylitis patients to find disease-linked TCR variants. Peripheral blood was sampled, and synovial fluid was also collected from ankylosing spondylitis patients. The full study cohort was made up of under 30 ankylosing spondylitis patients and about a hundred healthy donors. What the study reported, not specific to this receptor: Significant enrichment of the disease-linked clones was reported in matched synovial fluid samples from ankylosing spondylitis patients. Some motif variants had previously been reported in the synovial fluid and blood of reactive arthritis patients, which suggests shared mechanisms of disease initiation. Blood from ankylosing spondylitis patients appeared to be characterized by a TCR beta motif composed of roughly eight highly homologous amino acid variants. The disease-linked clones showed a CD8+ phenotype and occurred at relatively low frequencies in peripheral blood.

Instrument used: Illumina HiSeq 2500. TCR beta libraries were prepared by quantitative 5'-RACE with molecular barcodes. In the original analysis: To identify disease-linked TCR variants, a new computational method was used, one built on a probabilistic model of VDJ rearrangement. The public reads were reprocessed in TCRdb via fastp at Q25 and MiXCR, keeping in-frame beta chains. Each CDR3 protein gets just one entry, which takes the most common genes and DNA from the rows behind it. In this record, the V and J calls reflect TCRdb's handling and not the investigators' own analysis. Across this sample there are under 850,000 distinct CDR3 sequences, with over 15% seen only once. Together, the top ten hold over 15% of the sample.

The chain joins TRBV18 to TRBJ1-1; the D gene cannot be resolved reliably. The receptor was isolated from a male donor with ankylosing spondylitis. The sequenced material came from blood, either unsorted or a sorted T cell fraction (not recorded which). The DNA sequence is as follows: TGTGCCAGCTCACCAGCGCCGAGCACTGAAGCTTTCTTT. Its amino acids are CASSPAPSTEAFF.